This TCR beta chain appears in the sequencing data of a study of response to subunit inactivated influenza vaccine. CDR3 length: 16 residues. Trimming took 4 bases from V and 2 from J, leaving 18 bases between them. Per the germline V gene, CDR1 is SGHVS and CDR2 is FQNEAQ. Each CDR3 protein gets one entry after TCRdb re-called the RT-PCR reads with MiXCR. The sample comprises about 540,000 distinct CDR3 sequences, under 25% of which are singletons, and 2.5% to 3% rests with the top ten. This clonotype has only one observation. Another study also made use of these data, one on T cells expressing NK-cell markers. That investigation notes: For TCR beta, cDNA was produced by 5'RACE template switching with UMIs. In roughly six donors, dominant NKG2C+ clonotypes were roughly 1.0-7.5% of CD8+ T cells.

This sequence joins TRBV7-8 and TRBJ2-7; maybe TRBD1 (6 bases). The specimen comprised CD4+ T cells sorted from PBMCs, sampled 11 to 12 days after vaccination. The origin of this receptor is a man aged 50-59 years who received an inactivated influenza vaccine. For the CDR3, the DNA is TGTGCCAGCAGCTCAAAACAGGGAATACCCCCCTACGAGCAGTACTTC. The encoded protein is CASSSKQGIPPYEQYF. The full variable domain, in which reference TRBV7-8 and TRBJ2-7 provide the parts outside the CDR3, is GAGVSQSPRYKVAKRGQDVALRCDPISGHVSLFWYQQALGQGPEFLTYFQNEAQLDKSGLPSDRFFAERPEGSVSTLKIQRTQQEDSAVYLCASSSKQGIPPYEQYFGPGTRLTVT.